One sample yielded the 17 T cell receptor beta chains listed below, sequenced in a study of CD8 T cells in ankylosing spondylitis. Whole-study findings and limits: The study identified a TCR beta motif of roughly eight highly homologous variants that appeared characteristic of ankylosing spondylitis blood.

One entry per CDR3 protein results from TCRdb running MiXCR on the 5' RACE reads. This sample has 700,000 to 1,000,000 distinct CDR3 sequences, with about 12% found just once. These TCRs are of unknown antigen specificity. Sample: blood, either unsorted or a sorted T cell fraction (not recorded which). The source of these receptors is a male donor with ankylosing spondylitis.

This clonotype was counted between two and nine times. This chain joins TRBV20-1 and TRBJ2-5, with D unclear. V lost 0 bases, J lost 12 bases, and 14 bases lay in between. Germline CDR1 is DFQATT and CDR2 is SNEGSKA (reference sequence). CDR3 size: 12 residues. The CDR3 nucleotides read TGCAGTGCTAGAGATTGGATGGACCCGGAGTACTTC. Translation gives CSARDWMDPEYF.

This sequence joins TRBV28 and TRBJ2-6; no clear D gene. The V end was cut by 8 bases, the J end by 7 bases, with 15 bases between. CDR1 MDHEN and CDR2 SYDVKM come from the germline V gene. The CDR3 has 14 residues. The CDR3 loop reads CASRRRTSANVLTF. DNA of the CDR3: TGTGCCAGCCGTAGACGCACGAGTGCCAACGTCCTGACTTTC.

The chain is built from TRBV5-6 and TRBJ1-6; possibly TRBD1 for D (6 bases). V lost 3 bases and J lost 8, with 12 bases in between. Germline assignment: CDR1 SGHDT and CDR2 YYEEEE. The CDR3 runs 14 residues. CDR3 amino acids: CASSYREKHSPLHF. The DNA for the CDR3 is TGTGCCAGCAGCTACAGGGAAAAGCATTCACCCCTCCACTTT.

J is TRBJ2-7 and V is TRBV20-1, with 9 bases fitting TRBD1. The CDR3 runs 14 residues. The J segment lost 2 bases and the V segment lost 4 bases, leaving 6 bases of the junction unmatched. CDR1 is DFQATT and CDR2 is SNEGSKA in the germline V gene (reference sequence). The CDR3 region has the DNA TGCAGTGCTATACAGGGGGCAGGGACCTACGAGCAGTACTTC. It codes for CSAIQGAGTYEQYF.

The V gene is TRBV7-2, the J gene TRBJ2-1; 11 bases map to TRBD2. The J segment lost 8 bases and the V segment lost 0 bases, leaving 3 bases of the junction unmatched. CDR1 is SGHTA, CDR2 FQGNSA, per germline. The CDR3 runs 15 residues. CDR3 nucleotide sequence: TGTGCCAGCAGCTTAGCGGCTAGCGGGGGGTATGAGCAGTTCTTC. It codes for CASSLAASGGYEQFF.

The chain carries TRBV6-1 and TRBJ1-1; D gene uncertain. The CDR3 contains 13 residues. Germline CDR1 MNHNS, CDR2 SASEGT. The V end lost 7 bases, the J end lost 4 bases, and 13 bases lay between the germline ends. The CDR3 loop is CASTYGDSTEAFF. Written as DNA, the CDR3 is TGTGCCAGCACCTACGGAGACTCCACTGAAGCTTTCTTT.

This clonotype came up a few times. The chain links TRBV12-3 or TRBV12-4 to TRBJ1-1, with 7 bases fitting TRBD1. The CDR3 is 13 residues long. J was trimmed by 0 bases and V by 7 bases; bases with no gene match: 2. The CDR3 sequence is CASKTGMNTEAFF. The CDR3 DNA sequence: TGTGCCAGCAAGACAGGGATGAACACTGAAGCTTTCTTT.

This clonotype was observed a handful of times. V is TRBV4-3 and J is TRBJ2-7; D is unresolved. The CDR3 extends over 15 amino acids. Germline CDR1 LGHNA, CDR2 YSLEER. V dropped 6 bases and J dropped 2 bases, with 17 bases sitting between them. CDR3 DNA: TGCGCCAGCAGTCCTCTCGTCGGAACCCCCTACGAGCAGTACTTC. This codes for CASSPLVGTPYEQYF.

The chain combines TRBV10-3 with TRBJ2-5, with 13 positions matching TRBD2. The trim removed 8 bases at V and 2 bases at J, leaving 2 bases unmatched. Germline CDR1 ENHRY, CDR2 SYGVKD. The CDR3 is 14 amino acids. CDR3 coding DNA: TGTGCCATCGGGACTAGCGGGGTACAAGAGACCCAGTACTTC. It specifies CAIGTSGVQETQYF.

This clonotype has only a few counts. The chain recombines TRBV7-2 with TRBJ2-5, with 9 bases fitting TRBD1. Germline V gene data show CDR1 as SGHTA and CDR2 as FQGNSA. Unmatched junction bases numbered 14, after V lost 5 bases and J lost 4 bases. The CDR3 runs to 17 residues. CDR3 residues: CASSPIQGTGLGETQYF. The CDR3 coding sequence is TGTGCCAGCAGCCCTATTCAGGGGACAGGGCTGGGAGAGACCCAGTACTTC.

Comments on this clonotype: Germline is not matched at one junction end, which may reflect a read error. V usage is TRBV29-1 and J usage is TRBJ1-4, with D possibly matching TRBD1 (5 bases). Germline V gene data show CDR1 as SQVTM and CDR2 as ANQGSEA. This CDR3 spans 15 amino acids. CDR3: CSVLDSSATNEKLIF. CDR3 nucleotides: TGCAGCGTTCTTGACAGTTCCGCAACTAATGAAAAACTGATTTTT. The variable domain in full, completed from reference TRBV29-1 and TRBJ1-4, reads SAVISQKPSRDICQRGTSLTIQCQVDSQVTMMFWYRQQPGQSLTLIATANQGSEATYESGFVIDKFPISRPNLTFSTLTVSNMSPEDSSIYLCSVLDSSATNEKLIFGSGTQLSVL.

This chain uses TRBV28 with TRBJ2-7; 10 bases line up with TRBD2. The V segment lost 3 bases and the J segment 6 bases; nucleotides outside the gene matches: 8. This CDR3 comprises 15 residues. Germline assignment: CDR1 MDHEN and CDR2 SYDVKM. The CDR3: CASSFREREGLEQYF. In nucleotides, the CDR3 is TGTGCCAGCAGTTTTCGGGAGCGGGAGGGCCTCGAGCAGTACTTC.

This rearrangement joins TRBV7-9 to TRBJ1-2, with a tentative D call TRBD1 (6 bases). Germline CDR1 and CDR2: SEHNR and FQNEAQ (reference sequence). The CDR3 totals 15 residues. Trimming removed 5 bases at V and 0 bases at J, with 13 bases between. In DNA form, the CDR3 reads TGTGCCAGCAGCCGGGACACCGCCACTAACTATGGCTACACCTTC. It is translated as CASSRDTATNYGYTF.

About this clonotype itself: A much larger clone is a single base away; this may be a read error. The rearrangement uses TRBV6-1 and TRBJ2-4; maybe TRBD1 (6 bases). This CDR3 is built from 14 residues. Germline CDR1 is MNHNS and CDR2 is SASEGT. The CDR3 loop is CVSSPPGAGNIQYF. The CDR3 DNA follows: TGTGTCAGCAGCCCCCCAGGGGCGGGAAACATTCAGTACTTC.

This clonotype was seen only a few times. This chain connects TRBV4-2 to TRBJ1-2; TRBD1 is a possible D gene (6 bases). CDR1 LGHNA and CDR2 YNFKEQ come from the germline V gene. Trimming removed 0 bases from V and 4 bases from J, with 12 bases in between. CDR3 length equals 15 residues. Here the CDR3 DNA reads TGTGCCAGCAGCCAAGATCGTAGAGGGGGCTATGGCTACACCTTC. This gives the protein CASSQDRRGGYGYTF.

The chain recombines TRBV4-1 with TRBJ2-2, with TRBD2 identical over 10 bases. This CDR3 is 17 amino acids long. Trimming at V came to 0 bases and at J to 9 bases, leaving 10 bases not matched to a gene. Germline CDR1 and CDR2: MGHRA and YSYEKL. CDR3 region: CASSQDPGAGGQWELFF. The CDR3 nucleotides read TGCGCCAGCAGCCAAGACCCAGGAGCGGGAGGGCAGTGGGAGCTGTTTTTT.

This clonotype was picked up many times. The genes are TRBV6-5 and TRBJ1-2, with 9 bases that match TRBD1. The CDR3 consists of 15 residues. Germline CDR1 is MNHEY and CDR2 is SVGAGI. The trim removed 3 bases at V and 6 bases at J, leaving 8 bases unmatched. CDR3 sequence reads: CASSYMLRTGDGYTF. The CDR3 nucleotides are TGTGCCAGCAGTTATATGTTGAGGACAGGGGATGGCTACACCTTC.